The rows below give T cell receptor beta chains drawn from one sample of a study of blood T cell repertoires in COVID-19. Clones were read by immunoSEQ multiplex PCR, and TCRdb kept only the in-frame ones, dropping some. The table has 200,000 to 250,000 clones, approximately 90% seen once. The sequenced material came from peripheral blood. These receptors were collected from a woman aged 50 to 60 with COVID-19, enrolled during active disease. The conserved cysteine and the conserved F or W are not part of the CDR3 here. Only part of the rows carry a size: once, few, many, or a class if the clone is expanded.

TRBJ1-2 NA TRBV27 ASGEQGPNYGYT
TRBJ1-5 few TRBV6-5 ASTTANQPQH
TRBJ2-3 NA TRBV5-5 ASSLVLATTDTQY
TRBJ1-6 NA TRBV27 ASSSRAGGRSPLH
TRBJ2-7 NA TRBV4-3 ASSRDRGNYEQY
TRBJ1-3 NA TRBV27 ASSPRTGGITGNTIY
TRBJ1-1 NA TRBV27 ASSPGQAYTEAF
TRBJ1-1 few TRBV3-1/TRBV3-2 ASSHRTMEITMNTEAF
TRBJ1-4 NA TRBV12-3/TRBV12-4 ASNRGYAEKLF
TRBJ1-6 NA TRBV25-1 ASSFLGGGSPLH
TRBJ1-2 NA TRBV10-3 ATKEPGQGGGYT
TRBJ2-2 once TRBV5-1 ASSLGRGRSGELF
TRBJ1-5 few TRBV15 ATSRGQGGFRPQH
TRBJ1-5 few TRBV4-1 ASSQQGLRQPQH
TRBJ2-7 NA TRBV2 ASGGGSYEQY
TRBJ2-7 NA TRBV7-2 ASSPEDRVEQY
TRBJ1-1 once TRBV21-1 ASSKNVGGPGFVTEAF
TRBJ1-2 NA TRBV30 AWTRGTGYT
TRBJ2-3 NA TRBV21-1 ASSSFRNRASGETGGSSTDTQY
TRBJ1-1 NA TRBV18 ASSLRRGFGAF
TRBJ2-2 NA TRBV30 AWSLVPGQGVGWGGELF
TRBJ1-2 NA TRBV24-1 ATSDLGVGGAYGYT